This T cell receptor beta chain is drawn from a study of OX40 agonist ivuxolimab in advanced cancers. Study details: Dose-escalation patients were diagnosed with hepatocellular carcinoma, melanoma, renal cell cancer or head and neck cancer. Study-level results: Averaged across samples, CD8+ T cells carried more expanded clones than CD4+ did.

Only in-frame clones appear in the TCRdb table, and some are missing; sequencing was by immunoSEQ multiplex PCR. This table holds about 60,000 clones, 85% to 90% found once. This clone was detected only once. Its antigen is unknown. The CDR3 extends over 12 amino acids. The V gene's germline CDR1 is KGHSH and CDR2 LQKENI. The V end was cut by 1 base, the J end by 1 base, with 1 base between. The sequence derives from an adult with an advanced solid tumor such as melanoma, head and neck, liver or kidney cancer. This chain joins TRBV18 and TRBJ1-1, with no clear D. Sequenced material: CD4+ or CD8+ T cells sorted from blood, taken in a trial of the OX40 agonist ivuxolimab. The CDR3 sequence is CASSPRNTEAFF. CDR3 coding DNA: TGTGCCAGCTCACCACGGAACACTGAAGCTTTCTTT.